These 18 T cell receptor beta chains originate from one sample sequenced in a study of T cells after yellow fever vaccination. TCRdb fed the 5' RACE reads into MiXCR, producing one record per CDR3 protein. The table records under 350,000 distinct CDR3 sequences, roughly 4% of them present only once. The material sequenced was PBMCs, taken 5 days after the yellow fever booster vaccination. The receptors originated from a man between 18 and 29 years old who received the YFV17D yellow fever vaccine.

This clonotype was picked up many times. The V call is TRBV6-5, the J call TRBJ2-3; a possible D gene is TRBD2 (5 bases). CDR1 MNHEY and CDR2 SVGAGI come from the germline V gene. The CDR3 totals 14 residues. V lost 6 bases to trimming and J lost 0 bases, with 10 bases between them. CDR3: CASSPWTSTDTQYF. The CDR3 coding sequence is TGTGCCAGCAGCCCATGGACTAGCACAGATACGCAGTATTTT.

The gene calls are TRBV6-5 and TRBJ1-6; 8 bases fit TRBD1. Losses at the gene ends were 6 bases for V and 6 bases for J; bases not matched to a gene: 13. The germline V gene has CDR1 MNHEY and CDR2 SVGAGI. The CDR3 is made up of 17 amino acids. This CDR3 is CASSLPPGGPSNSPLHF. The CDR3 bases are TGTGCCAGCAGCCTTCCTCCAGGGGGCCCCTCTAATTCACCCCTCCACTTT.

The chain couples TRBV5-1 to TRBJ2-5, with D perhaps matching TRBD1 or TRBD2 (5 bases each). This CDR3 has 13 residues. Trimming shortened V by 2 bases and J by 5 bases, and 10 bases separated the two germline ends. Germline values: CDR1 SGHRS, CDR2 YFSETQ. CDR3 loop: CASSFRGAETQYF. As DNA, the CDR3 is TGCGCCAGCAGCTTTCGAGGGGCCGAGACCCAGTACTTC.

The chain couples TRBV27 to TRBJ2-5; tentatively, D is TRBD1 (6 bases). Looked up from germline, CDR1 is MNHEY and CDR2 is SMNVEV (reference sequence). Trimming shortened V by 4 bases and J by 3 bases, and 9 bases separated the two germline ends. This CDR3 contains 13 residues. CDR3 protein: CASSSRTEETQYF. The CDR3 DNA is TGTGCCAGCAGTTCCCGGACAGAAGAGACCCAGTACTTC.

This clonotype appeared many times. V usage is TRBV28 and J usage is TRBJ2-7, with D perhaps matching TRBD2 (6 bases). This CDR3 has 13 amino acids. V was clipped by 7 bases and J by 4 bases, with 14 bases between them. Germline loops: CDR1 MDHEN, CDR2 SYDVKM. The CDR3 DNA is TGTGCCAGCAAACCCCCCGGGGGTTACGAGCAGTACGTC. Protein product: CASKPPGGYEQYV.

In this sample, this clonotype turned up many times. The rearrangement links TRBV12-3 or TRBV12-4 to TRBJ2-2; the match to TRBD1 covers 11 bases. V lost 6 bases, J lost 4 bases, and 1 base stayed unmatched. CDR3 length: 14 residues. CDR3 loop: CASRGQGATGELFF. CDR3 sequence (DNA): TGTGCCAGCAGAGGACAGGGGGCCACCGGGGAGCTGTTTTTT.

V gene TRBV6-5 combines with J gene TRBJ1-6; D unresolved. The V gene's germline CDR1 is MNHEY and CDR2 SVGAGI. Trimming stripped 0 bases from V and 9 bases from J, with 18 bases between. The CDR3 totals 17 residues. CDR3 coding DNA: TGTGCCAGCAGTTACTCCACCGGGATTTCGGTGGGTTCACCCCTCCACTTT. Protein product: CASSYSTGISVGSPLHF.

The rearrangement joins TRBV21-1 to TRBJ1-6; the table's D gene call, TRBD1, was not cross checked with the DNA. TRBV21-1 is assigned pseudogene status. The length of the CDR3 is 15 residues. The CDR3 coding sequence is TGTGCCAGCAGCAAACGAGACAGGGAACGTTCACCCCTCCACTTT. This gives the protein CASSKRDRERSPLHF.

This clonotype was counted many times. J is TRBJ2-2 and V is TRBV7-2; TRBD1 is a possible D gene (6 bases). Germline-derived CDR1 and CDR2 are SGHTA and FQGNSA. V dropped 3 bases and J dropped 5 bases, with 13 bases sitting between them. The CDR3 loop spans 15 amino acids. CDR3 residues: CASSFLPGETGELFF. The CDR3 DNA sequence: TGTGCCAGCAGCTTTTTACCAGGGGAAACCGGGGAGCTGTTTTTT.

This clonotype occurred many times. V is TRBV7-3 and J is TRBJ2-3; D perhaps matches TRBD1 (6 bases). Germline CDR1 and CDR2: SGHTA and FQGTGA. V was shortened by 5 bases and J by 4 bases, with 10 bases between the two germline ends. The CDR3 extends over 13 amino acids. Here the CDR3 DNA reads TGTGCCAGCAGCACCCGACAGGCAGATACGCAGTATTTT. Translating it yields CASSTRQADTQYF.

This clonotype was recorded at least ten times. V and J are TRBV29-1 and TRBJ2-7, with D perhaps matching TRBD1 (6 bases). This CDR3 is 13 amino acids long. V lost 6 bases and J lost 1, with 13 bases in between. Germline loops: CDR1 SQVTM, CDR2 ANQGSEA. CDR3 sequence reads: CSVAWGLSYEQYF. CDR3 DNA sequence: TGCAGCGTAGCCTGGGGGCTTTCCTACGAGCAGTACTTC.

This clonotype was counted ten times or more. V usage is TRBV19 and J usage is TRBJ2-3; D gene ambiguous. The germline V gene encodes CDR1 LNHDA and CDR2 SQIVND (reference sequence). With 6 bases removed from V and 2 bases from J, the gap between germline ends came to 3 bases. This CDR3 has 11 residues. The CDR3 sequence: CASRDTDTQYF. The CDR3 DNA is TGTGCCAGTAGGGACACAGATACGCAGTATTTT.

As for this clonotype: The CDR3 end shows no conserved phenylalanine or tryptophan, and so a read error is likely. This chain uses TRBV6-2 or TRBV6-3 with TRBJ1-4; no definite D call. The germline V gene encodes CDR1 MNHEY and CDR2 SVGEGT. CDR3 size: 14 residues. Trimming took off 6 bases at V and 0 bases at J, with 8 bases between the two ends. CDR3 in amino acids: CASRRHATNEKLFI. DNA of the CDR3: TGTGCCAGCAGACGACACGCAACTAATGAAAAACTGTTTATT.

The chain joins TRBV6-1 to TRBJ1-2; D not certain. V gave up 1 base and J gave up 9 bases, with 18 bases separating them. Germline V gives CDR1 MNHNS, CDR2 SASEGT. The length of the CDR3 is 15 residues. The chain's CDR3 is CASSEGRRQTPSYTF. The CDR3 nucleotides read TGTGCCAGCAGTGAAGGCCGGCGTCAAACCCCAAGCTACACCTTC.

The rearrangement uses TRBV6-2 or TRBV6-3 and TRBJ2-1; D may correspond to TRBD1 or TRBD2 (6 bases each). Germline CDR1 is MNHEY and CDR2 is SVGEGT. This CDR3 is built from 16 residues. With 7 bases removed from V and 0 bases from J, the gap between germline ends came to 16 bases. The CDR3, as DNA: TGTGCCAGCATTAGTGGGGGGCTTTACTCCTACAATGAGCAGTTCTTC. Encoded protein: CASISGGLYSYNEQFF.

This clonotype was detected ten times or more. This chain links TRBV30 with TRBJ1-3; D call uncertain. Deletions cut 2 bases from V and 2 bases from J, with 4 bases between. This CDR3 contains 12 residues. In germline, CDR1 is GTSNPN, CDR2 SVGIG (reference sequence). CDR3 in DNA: TGTGCCTGGAGTAAAGCTGGAAACACCATATATTTT. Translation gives CAWSKAGNTIYF.

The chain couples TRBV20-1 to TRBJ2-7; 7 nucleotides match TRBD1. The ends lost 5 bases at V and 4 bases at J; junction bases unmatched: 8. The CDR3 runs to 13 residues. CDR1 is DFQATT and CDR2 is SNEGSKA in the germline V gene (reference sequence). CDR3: CSAGDSRTYEQYF. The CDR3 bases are TGCAGTGCTGGGGACAGCCGGACTTACGAGCAGTACTTC.

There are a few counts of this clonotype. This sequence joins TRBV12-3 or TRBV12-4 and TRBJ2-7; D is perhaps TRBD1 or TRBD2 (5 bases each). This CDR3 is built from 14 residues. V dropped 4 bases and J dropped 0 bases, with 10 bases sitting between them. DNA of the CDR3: TGTGCCAGCAGTTGGGGGTCGGGCTCCTACGAGCAGTACTTC. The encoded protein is CASSWGSGSYEQYF.